These 23 T cell receptor beta chains were all obtained from the same sample, sequenced in a study of tumor and adjacent non-tumor tissue in lung cancer. This sample's RNA came from whole unsorted tissue. The normal lung tissue was taken more than 3 cm from the tumor edge. Three rounds of nested PCR, following a modified ARM-PCR protocol, produced the TCRbeta library. TCRdb re-called the multiplex PCR reads through MiXCR, storing one row per CDR3 protein. The sample shows some 99,000 distinct CDR3 sequences, roughly three fifths of them seen only once. Material for sequencing was distant non-tumor lung tissue. The receptors shown here come from a man between 60 and 75 years old with non-small cell lung cancer.

In its sample, this clonotype was seen a few times. This may come from a read error, since a much larger clone is one base off. The chain is built from TRBV4-3 and TRBJ1-2; D remains ambiguous. Germline V gives CDR1 LGHNA, CDR2 YSLEER. The CDR3 is 17 residues long. The CDR3 region has the DNA TGCGTCAGCAGCCAAGATCGGTCTGGCACGCCGTTCTATGGCTACACCTTC. This sequence encodes CVSSQDRSGTPFYGYTF.

Concerning this clonotype itself: A much larger clone lies one base from this, so it may be a read error. The genes are TRBV4-2 and TRBJ2-6, with D maybe TRBD1 (6 bases). V lost 1 base and J lost 0, with 16 bases in between. The CDR3 is made up of 19 amino acids. CDR1 is LGHNA, CDR2 YNFKEQ, per germline. The CDR3 region has the DNA TGTGCCAGCAGCCAAGTTGGGACATGGGGCCCCTCTGGGGCCAACGTCCTGACTTTC. Translated: CASSQVGTWGPSGANVLTF.

As to this clonotype: The junction differs from germline at one of its ends, possibly a read error. The rearrangement uses TRBV7-8 and TRBJ2-1; the match to TRBD2 covers 8 bases. This CDR3 is built from 16 residues. Germline V gene sequence: CDR1 SGHVS, CDR2 FQNEAQ. CDR3 nucleotide sequence: TGTGCCAGCAGCCCCCGGTTAGCGGGACTTAGCAATGAGCATTTCTTC. Protein: CASSPRLAGLSNEHFF. Drawing the rest from reference TRBV7-8 and TRBJ2-1, the complete variable domain is GAGVSQSPRYKVAKRGQDVALRCDPISGHVSLFWYQQALGQGPEFLTYFQNEAQLDKSGLPSDRFFAERPEGSVSTLKIQRTQQEDSAVYLCASSPRLAGLSNEHFFGPGTRLTVL.

Notes on this clonotype: Being one base from a much bigger clone, this may be a read error. The V call is TRBV12-3 or TRBV12-4, the J call TRBJ2-1; 8 nucleotides align to TRBD2. The V segment lost 11 bases and the J segment 4 bases; nucleotides outside the gene matches: 13. This CDR3 spans 15 amino acids. This chain's CDR3 is CAGNSLGGRYNEQFF. CDR3 DNA sequence: TGTGCCGGCAATTCGCTGGGCGGGAGGTACAATGAGCAGTTCTTC.

Turning to this clonotype: The CDR3 ends on some other residue instead of the conserved phenylalanine or tryptophan, so this is likely a read error. The chain recombines TRBV29-1 with TRBJ2-2; possible D gene TRBD1, 5 bases. Looked up from germline, CDR1 is SQVTM and CDR2 is ANQGSEA. The CDR3 is 15 amino acids. DNA of the CDR3: TGCAGCGTTGAAAGGGTAGGGATGGACACTGGGGAGCTGTTTTCT. It yields the protein CSVERVGMDTGELFS.

This clonotype was observed many times. This chain uses TRBV28 with TRBJ1-5; 7 nucleotides align to TRBD1. J was trimmed by 7 bases and V by 0 bases; bases with no gene match: 3. Germline values: CDR1 MDHEN, CDR2 SYDVKM. The CDR3 is 14 amino acids. CDR3 loop: CASSLWTGNQPQHF. The CDR3 DNA sequence: TGTGCCAGCAGTTTATGGACAGGGAACCAGCCCCAGCATTTT.

Remarks on this clonotype: The conserved phenylalanine or tryptophan normally closing the CDR3 is absent here, so this likely arose from a read error. V usage is TRBV6-5 and J usage is TRBJ1-1, with D maybe TRBD1 (5 bases). This CDR3 spans 11 amino acids. Germline lookup yields CDR1 MNHEY and CDR2 SVGAGI. V lost 7 bases, J lost 9 bases, and 12 bases lay in between. The CDR3: CASTTGTQAFC. The CDR3 nucleotides are TGTGCCAGCACCACCGGGACCCAAGCTTTCTGT.

Comment on this clonotype: The junction departs from the called germline gene at one end, perhaps through a read error. The genes are TRBV11-1 and TRBJ2-2; TRBD2 matches 7 bases. The CDR3 length is 16 residues. Germline values: CDR1 SGHAT, CDR2 FQDESV (reference sequence). In DNA form, the CDR3 reads TGTACCAGCAGCTTAGGGAGGGGCCTAAACACCGGGAAGCTGTATTTT. As protein: CTSSLGRGLNTGKLYF.

In its sample, this clonotype was seen many times. V is TRBV20-1 and J is TRBJ2-7; TRBD2 agrees at 8 bases. The CDR3 has 14 residues. V was clipped by 1 base and J by 1 base; unmatched bases: 3. Germline V gene sequence: CDR1 DFQATT, CDR2 SNEGSKA (reference sequence). The CDR3 DNA reads as TGCAGTGCTAGAGCGGGAGGGAATTCCTACGAGCAGTACTTC. The encoded protein is CSARAGGNSYEQYF.

This clonotype was counted a few times. One base away lies a much larger clone, so this may be a sequencing read error. The chain joins TRBV6-1 to TRBJ2-7, with D hard to call. The CDR3 runs to 15 residues. V lost 2 bases and J 0 bases, leaving 11 bases between the germline ends. Germline CDR1 reads MNHNS; CDR2 reads SASEGT. The chain's CDR3 is CASSESVDSSYEQYF. In DNA form, the CDR3 reads TGTGCCAGCAGTGAAAGCGTCGATTCCTCCTACGAGCAGTACTTC.

The chain couples TRBV12-3 or TRBV12-4 to TRBJ1-3; possibly TRBD1 for D (5 bases). V lost 8 bases, J lost 4 bases, and 18 bases lay in between. The length of the CDR3 is 15 residues. CDR3: CASEAHGAMGNTIYF. Here the CDR3 DNA reads TGTGCCAGCGAGGCCCACGGGGCGATGGGAAACACCATATATTTT.

As for this clonotype: A much larger clonotype is one base distant, so this may be a read error. The V call is TRBV5-6, the J call TRBJ2-2, with 7 bases aligning to TRBD1. This CDR3 region has 13 residues. Per the germline V gene, CDR1 is SGHDT and CDR2 is YYEEEE. DNA for the CDR3: TGTGACAGCAGCTCCACAGGGGCCGGGGAGCTGTTTTTT. It translates to CDSSSTGAGELFF. Full variable domain (missing parts from reference TRBV5-6 and TRBJ2-2): DAGVTQSPTHLIKTRGQQVTLRCSPKSGHDTVSWYQQALGQGPQFIFQYYEEEERQRGNFPDRFSGHQFPNYSSELNVNALLLGDSALYLCDSSSTGAGELFFGEGSRLTVL.

Notes on this clonotype: A read error may be the cause here, since a much bigger clone is one base away. The CDR3: CATENSSNQPQHF. The DNA of the CDR3 is TGCGCTACGGAGAACAGTAGCAATCAGCCCCAGCATTTT. J is TRBJ1-5 and V is TRBV5-1; unclear D gene. Germline loops: CDR1 SGHRS, CDR2 YFSETQ. The CDR3 extends over 13 amino acids.

On this clonotype: Given a much more abundant clone one base away, this may be a read error. The CDR3 does not close with the conserved phenylalanine or tryptophan, likely indicating a read error. V and J are TRBV20-1 and TRBJ2-7; the D gene is possibly TRBD1 (6 bases). CDR1 is DFQATT, CDR2 SNEGSKA, per germline (reference sequence). V was cut by 1 base and J by 6 bases, with 13 bases left in between. This CDR3 has 13 residues. The CDR3 protein is CSARGTVGTEQYY. The DNA of the CDR3 is TGCAGTGCTAGAGGGACAGTCGGAACCGAGCAGTACTAC.

The sample holds many counts of this clonotype. The chain joins TRBV7-8 to TRBJ2-4; tentative D call: TRBD1 (6 bases). V was pared by 2 bases and J by 7 bases, with 18 bases between. The CDR3 loop spans 16 amino acids. From germline, CDR1 is SGHVS and CDR2 FQNEAQ. The DNA for the CDR3 is TGTGCCAGCAGCTTATCGGACAGTACAGGGTGGAACATTCAGTACTTC. Translating gives CASSLSDSTGWNIQYF.

Worth noting for this clonotype: A much bigger clone sits one base away, suggesting this may be a read error. The rearrangement uses TRBV5-1 and TRBJ2-7, with TRBD1 matching over 7 bases. The CDR3 runs 14 residues. CDR1 is SGHRS, CDR2 YFSETQ, per germline. CDR3 protein: CTSSLRTGPYEQYF. CDR3 nucleotides: TGCACCAGCAGCTTGCGGACAGGACCCTACGAGCAGTACTTC.

On this clonotype itself: A junction boundary mismatches the germline segment, possibly from a read error. The V gene is TRBV29-1, the J gene TRBJ1-1; D perhaps matches TRBD1 (5 bases). CDR1 SQVTM and CDR2 ANQGSEA come from the germline V gene. This CDR3 is built from 13 residues. The CDR3 bases are TGCAGCGTTGGTGGGGGTATGAACACTGAAGTTTTCTTT. This gives the protein CSVGGGMNTEVFF. Full variable domain (missing parts from reference TRBV29-1 and TRBJ1-1): SAVISQKPSRDICQRGTSLTIQCQVDSQVTMMFWYRQQPGQSLTLIATANQGSEATYESGFVIDKFPISRPNLTFSTLTVSNMSPEDSSIYLCSVGGGMNTEVFFGQGTRLTVV.

CDR3 bases: TGTGCCAGCAGTAGGCAGCGACTGGCGGGACTTAAAGAGACCCAGTACTTC. Translated, it gives CASSRQRLAGLKETQYF. The V gene is TRBV6-2 or TRBV6-3, the J gene TRBJ2-5, with D tentatively TRBD2 (6 bases). The ends were cut back, 5 bases at V and 3 bases at J, with 22 bases in the middle. The CDR3 contains 17 residues. In germline, CDR1 is MNHEY, CDR2 SVGEGT.

This clonotype appeared a single time. This chain joins TRBV20-1 and TRBJ2-3, with TRBD1 identical over 7 bases. TRBJ1-5 matches the DNA end more closely, so the J call is doubtful. This CDR3 contains 13 residues. Germline lookup yields CDR1 DFQATT and CDR2 SNEGSKA (reference sequence). The CDR3 DNA sequence: TGCAGTGCTATCTCTAGCGGGACAGATACGCAGCATTTT. Translating it yields CSAISSGTDTQHF.

The chain has TRBV4-1 and TRBJ2-1, with D possibly matching TRBD2 (5 bases). There are 15 residues in the CDR3. The germline V gene encodes CDR1 MGHRA and CDR2 YSYEKL. Trimming removed 1 base from V and 6 bases from J, with 13 bases in between. In nucleotides, the CDR3 is TGCGCCAGCAGCCAAGGAGGGATCGGGCGCAATGAGCAGTTCTTC. This encodes CASSQGGIGRNEQFF.

Turning to this clonotype: A read error may produce the germline difference seen at one junction end. The chain links TRBV6-5 to TRBJ1-2; D is unresolved. The CDR3 has 14 amino acids. Germline CDR1 is MNHEY and CDR2 is SVGAGI. The CDR3 region is CTSSYSAGPSGYTF. In DNA, the CDR3 is TGTACCAGTAGTTACTCAGCAGGCCCTTCGGGCTACACCTTC.

This clonotype has at least ten counts. The V call is TRBV29-1, the J call TRBJ1-1; no clear D. The CDR3 covers 12 residues. Germline CDR1 reads SQVTM; CDR2 reads ANQGSEA. The ends were cut back, 6 bases at V and 4 bases at J, with 12 bases in the middle. The CDR3: CSVDIQSTEAFF. In nucleotides, the CDR3 is TGCAGCGTAGACATCCAGAGCACTGAAGCTTTCTTT. The full variable domain, with the rest looked up from reference TRBV29-1 and TRBJ1-1, is SAVISQKPSRDICQRGTSLTIQCQVDSQVTMMFWYRQQPGQSLTLIATANQGSEATYESGFVIDKFPISRPNLTFSTLTVSNMSPEDSSIYLCSVDIQSTEAFFGQGTRLTVV.

As for this clonotype: Sequence at one end of the junction differs from germline and may be a read error. V usage is TRBV20-1 and J usage is TRBJ1-1; D ambiguous. Germline CDR1 is DFQATT and CDR2 is SNEGSKA (reference sequence). CDR3 length equals 12 residues. CDR3 DNA sequence: TGCAGTGCTAGTCAAGGGAGCCCCGAAGCTTCCTTT. It codes for CSASQGSPEASF.